The 2 T cell receptor beta chains below were found in one sample sequenced in a study of blood T cell repertoires in COVID-19. Clones were sequenced by immunoSEQ multiplex PCR, and TCRdb holds only the in-frame ones, with some missing. This table has roughly 220,000 clones, roughly 90% appearing once. The specimen sequenced was peripheral blood. Source of these receptors: a man aged 25-45 years who had recovered from COVID-19.

The chain combines TRBV14 with TRBJ2-1, with no clear D. Germline V gene sequence: CDR1 SGHDN, CDR2 FVKESK. The CDR3 is 15 residues long. With 3 bases removed from V and 4 bases from J, the gap between germline ends came to 13 bases. The CDR3 region is CASSQDLGLYNEQFF. Written as DNA, the CDR3 is TGTGCCAGCAGCCAGGATTTGGGCCTGTACAATGAGCAGTTCTTC.

This clone was picked up one time. The chain couples TRBV7-9 to TRBJ1-2; 9 bases align to TRBD1. This CDR3 has 14 amino acids. The germline CDR1 and CDR2 sequences are SEHNR and FQNEAQ (reference sequence). After removal of 4 bases from V and 7 bases from J, the junction contained 7 bases not matched to a gene. The CDR3 bases are TGTGCCAGCAGCTCGGGACAGGGAGTGTTTGGCTACACCTTC. It translates to CASSSGQGVFGYTF.